Below are 25 T cell receptor beta chains sequenced from a single sample in a study of cytomegalovirus exposure and HLA in healthy donors. The study ran its PCR with 60 Vbeta and 13 Jbeta primers. Sequencing was performed with immunoSEQ multiplex PCR; in TCRdb, only in-frame clones are kept and a portion is missing. The sample holds 95,000 to 150,000 clones, about 78% seen once. Specimen: PBMCs. These receptors all come from a man in his thirties or forties in good health and CMV-seronegative.

V is TRBV9 and J is TRBJ2-1; 10 bases match TRBD2. Germline V gene lookup returns CDR1 SGDLS and CDR2 YYNGEE. V shed 6 bases, J shed 2 bases, and the junction held 11 bases outside the gene matches. The CDR3 extends over 17 amino acids. CDR3 region: CASTPLAGEPPYNEQFF. In DNA form, the CDR3 reads TGTGCCAGCACACCCCTAGCGGGGGAGCCCCCCTACAATGAGCAGTTCTTC.

The rearrangement joins TRBV7-3 to TRBJ2-1; 8 bases are shared with TRBD2. V shed 3 bases and J 9 bases; nucleotides not matched to a gene: 10. Germline CDR1 SGHTA, CDR2 FQGTGA. The CDR3 has 15 residues. The CDR3 is CASSFNRGGLGEQFF. CDR3 nucleotides: TGTGCCAGCAGCTTTAATCGGGGGGGGCTCGGTGAGCAGTTCTTC.

The J gene is TRBJ1-5, the V gene TRBV7-2; D remains unclear. Trimming removed 1 base at V and 9 bases at J, with 7 bases between. CDR1 and CDR2 (germline): SGHTA, FQGNSA. The CDR3 covers 12 residues. The CDR3 is CASSLDSRPQHF. CDR3 bases: TGTGCCAGCAGCTTAGATAGTCGGCCCCAGCATTTT.

The rearrangement uses TRBV9 and TRBJ1-1; TRBD1 matches 7 bases. CDR1 SGDLS and CDR2 YYNGEE come from the germline V gene. CDR3 length: 14 residues. Trimming at V came to 3 bases and at J to 4 bases, leaving 6 bases not matched to a gene. The chain's CDR3 is CASSAGTAITEAFF. The CDR3 DNA follows: TGTGCCAGCAGCGCGGGGACAGCGATCACTGAAGCTTTCTTT.

The chain couples TRBV11-2 to TRBJ2-7; D is unresolved. Germline V gene lookup returns CDR1 SGHAT and CDR2 FQNNGV. The CDR3 extends over 12 amino acids. V lost 3 bases, J lost 3 bases, and 6 bases lay in between. Written as DNA, the CDR3 is TGTGCCAGCAGCTTGTCCGTCTACGAGCAGTACTTC. It encodes CASSLSVYEQYF.

The CDR3 reads CASGPYRGGPADTQYF. Here the CDR3 DNA reads TGCGCCAGCGGCCCCTACAGGGGAGGTCCGGCAGATACGCAGTATTTT. The chain links TRBV5-1 to TRBJ2-3; D perhaps matches TRBD1 (7 bases). The CDR3 loop spans 16 amino acids. Deletions cut 7 bases from V and 4 bases from J, with 22 bases between. Germline CDR1 and CDR2: SGHRS and YFSETQ.

The J gene is TRBJ2-5, the V gene TRBV7-9; weak D call: TRBD2 (6 bases). The CDR3 sequence is 10 residues long. V was clipped by 11 bases and J by 8 bases, with 12 bases between them. CDR1 and CDR2 (germline): SEHNR, FQNEAQ (reference sequence). The chain's CDR3 is CAAGGFTQYF. CDR3 DNA: TGTGCCGCCGGGGGATTCACCCAGTACTTC.

The J gene is TRBJ1-2, the V gene TRBV20-1; unclear D gene. The V and J ends lost 5 bases and 4 bases respectively, with 8 bases between them. Germline V gene lookup returns CDR1 DFQATT and CDR2 SNEGSKA (reference sequence). This CDR3 has 11 amino acids. In nucleotides, the CDR3 is TGCAGTGCTCAGGAGGGCTATGGCTACACCTTC. It translates to CSAQEGYGYTF.

CDR3 protein: CASSLQGAGMYEQYF. CDR3 coding DNA: TGTGCCAGCAGTTTACAAGGGGCCGGAATGTACGAGCAGTACTTC. The chain carries TRBV27 and TRBJ2-7; maybe TRBD1 (5 bases). The CDR3 is made up of 15 amino acids. V lost 2 bases to trimming and J lost 4 bases, with 15 bases between them. From germline, CDR1 is MNHEY and CDR2 SMNVEV (reference sequence).

This chain joins TRBV15 and TRBJ2-5; TRBD2 might be the D (6 bases). Trimming took off 1 base at V and 5 bases at J, with 11 bases between the two ends. The CDR3 contains 14 residues. Per germline, CDR1 LNHNV and CDR2 YYDKDF (reference sequence). CDR3: CATSRGGEGETQYF. CDR3 bases: TGTGCCACCAGCAGAGGGGGGGAAGGCGAGACCCAGTACTTC. Variable domain in full (rest from reference TRBV15 and TRBJ2-5): DAMVIQNPRYQVTQFGKPVTLSCSQTLNHNVMYWYQQKSSQAPKLLFHYYDKDFNNEADTPDNFQSRRPNTSFCFLDIRSPGLGDTAMYLCATSRGGEGETQYFGPGTRLLVL.

The chain couples TRBV19 to TRBJ2-2; possible D gene TRBD2, 6 bases. The V gene's germline CDR1 is LNHDA and CDR2 SQIVND (reference sequence). The CDR3 extends over 15 amino acids. Trimming cost V 5 bases and J 3 bases, with 13 bases left between them. CDR3 amino acids: CASSPWRGDTGELFF. Written as DNA, the CDR3 is TGTGCCAGTAGTCCTTGGAGGGGCGACACCGGGGAGCTGTTTTTT. The full variable domain, its missing parts supplied by reference TRBV19 and TRBJ2-2, is DGGITQSPKYLFRKEGQNVTLSCEQNLNHDAMYWYRQDPGQGLRLIYYSQIVNDFQKGDIAEGYSVSREKKESFPLTVTSAQKNPTAFYLCASSPWRGDTGELFFGEGSRLTVL.

The V gene is TRBV28, the J gene TRBJ2-5; D perhaps matches TRBD2 (8 bases). Germline loops: CDR1 MDHEN, CDR2 SYDVKM. Between the trimmed V and J ends, which lost 10 bases and 1 base, there was a span of 19 bases. CDR3 length: 15 residues. CDR3 loop: CATGGGGGTQETQYF. CDR3 DNA: TGTGCCACTGGAGGGGGCGGGGGGACCCAAGAGACCCAGTACTTC.

This chain uses TRBV23-1 with TRBJ1-1; D gene uncertain. TRBV23-1 carries the ORF label, with uncertain function. There are 16 residues in the CDR3. The germline V and J ends were trimmed by 2 bases and 3 bases, with 16 bases remaining between them. CDR3 protein: CASSQPTKTGYTEAFF. The CDR3 coding sequence is TGCGCCAGCAGTCAACCGACAAAGACGGGATACACTGAAGCTTTCTTT.

The V gene is TRBV27, the J gene TRBJ2-5, with 7 positions matching TRBD1. TRBJ2-7 explains the end of the DNA better; the J call may be wrong. The germline V gene has CDR1 MNHEY and CDR2 SMNVEV (reference sequence). The CDR3 totals 18 residues. CDR3 sequence: CASSLSSGRQGRVYEQYF. CDR3 DNA sequence: TGTGCCAGCAGTTTATCGTCCGGCCGACAGGGTAGGGTCTACGAGCAGTACTTC.

The rearrangement joins TRBV9 to TRBJ1-3; maybe TRBD1 (5 bases). V dropped 0 bases and J dropped 0 bases, with 13 bases sitting between them. Germline V CDR1 and CDR2: SGDLS, YYNGEE. The CDR3 totals 17 residues. This chain's CDR3 is CASSVDPRQRSGNTIYF. The CDR3 DNA reads TGTGCCAGCAGCGTAGACCCCCGACAGCGCTCTGGAAACACCATATATTTT. The whole variable domain, remainder taken from reference TRBV9 and TRBJ1-3, is DSGVTQTPKHLITATGQRVTLRCSPRSGDLSVYWYQQSLDQGLQFLIQYYNGEERAKGNILERFSAQQFPDLHSELNLSSLELGDSALYFCASSVDPRQRSGNTIYFGEGSWLTVV.

The chain has TRBV6-5 and TRBJ2-1; 7 nucleotides agree with TRBD2. Germline values: CDR1 MNHEY, CDR2 SVGAGI. The CDR3 is 12 residues long. The V segment lost 8 bases and the J segment 16 bases; nucleotides outside the gene matches: 14. The chain's CDR3 is CASCQPGLSCFF. Here the CDR3 DNA reads TGTGCCAGCTGTCAACCGGGACTAAGCTGTTTCTTC.

The chain uses TRBV5-1 and TRBJ1-2; 7 bases agree with TRBD1. The V gene end was trimmed by 2 bases and the J gene end by 4 bases; junction bases not matched to a gene: 5. The CDR3 contains 14 residues. Germline lookup yields CDR1 SGHRS and CDR2 YFSETQ. The CDR3 loop is CASSFQGDGYGYTF. CDR3 DNA sequence: TGCGCCAGCAGCTTCCAGGGGGACGGCTATGGCTACACCTTC.

The CDR3 coding sequence is TGTGCCAGCAGCTCTCAGGGGGGAGGAGAGACCCAGTACTTC. Protein: CASSSQGGGETQYF. This chain links TRBV7-9 with TRBJ2-5, with D possibly TRBD1 on 7 matching bases. This CDR3 has 14 amino acids. CDR1 is SEHNR and CDR2 is FQNEAQ in the germline V gene (reference sequence). The V gene lost 4 bases and the J gene lost 4 bases, with 13 bases spanning the gap.

The rearrangement links TRBV6-1 to TRBJ2-7, with 9 bases matching TRBD1. The CDR3 runs 15 residues. The germline gives CDR1 MNHNS, CDR2 SASEGT. V gave up 3 bases and J gave up 3 bases; unmatched junction bases: 6. CDR3 DNA sequence: TGTGCCAGCAGTGAGAACCGGGACAGGGTCTACGAGCAGTACTTC. This encodes CASSENRDRVYEQYF.

The rearrangement joins TRBV9 to TRBJ1-3; TRBD1 matches at 8 bases. Germline V gene data show CDR1 as SGDLS and CDR2 as YYNGEE. The V segment lost 0 bases and the J segment 0 bases; nucleotides outside the gene matches: 8. This CDR3 comprises 18 residues. In DNA, the CDR3 is TGTGCCAGCAGCGTAGCTGGGGACAGGTCCTTCTCTGGAAACACCATATATTTT. Its translation is CASSVAGDRSFSGNTIYF. The full variable domain, in which reference TRBV9 and TRBJ1-3 provide the parts outside the CDR3, is DSGVTQTPKHLITATGQRVTLRCSPRSGDLSVYWYQQSLDQGLQFLIQYYNGEERAKGNILERFSAQQFPDLHSELNLSSLELGDSALYFCASSVAGDRSFSGNTIYFGEGSWLTVV.

The chain carries TRBV11-2 and TRBJ1-1; D remains ambiguous. Germline CDR1 SGHAT, CDR2 FQNNGV. This CDR3 is 14 amino acids long. Trimming removed 5 bases from V and 1 base from J, with 11 bases in between. The CDR3 loop is CASSPRSGNTEAFF. The CDR3 DNA reads as TGTGCCAGCAGCCCCCGTAGTGGGAACACTGAAGCTTTCTTT.

The chain couples TRBV15 to TRBJ2-7; D is unresolved. In germline, CDR1 is LNHNV, CDR2 YYDKDF (reference sequence). The CDR3 is 15 amino acids. The ends were cut back, 0 bases at V and 2 bases at J, with 11 bases in the middle. In DNA, the CDR3 is TGTGCCACCAGCAGAGAAGGAGACGGCGCCTACGAGCAGTACTTC. This sequence encodes CATSREGDGAYEQYF.

This clone was recorded only once. The J gene is TRBJ1-1, the V gene TRBV4-1; D is perhaps TRBD1 (5 bases). The CDR3 runs to 15 residues. Germline V gene lookup returns CDR1 MGHRA and CDR2 YSYEKL. The V end lost 4 bases, the J end lost 5 bases, and 17 bases lay between the germline ends. The CDR3 here is CASSPSSKGWTEAFF. Written as DNA, the CDR3 is TGCGCCAGCAGCCCCAGCTCAAAGGGGTGGACTGAAGCTTTCTTT.

The chain is built from TRBV15 and TRBJ1-3, with D perhaps matching TRBD1 (5 bases). Germline V lookup: CDR1 LNHNV, CDR2 YYDKDF (reference sequence). The V end lost 3 bases, the J end lost 0 bases, and 12 bases lay between the germline ends. The CDR3 spans 16 residues. CDR3 DNA: TGTGCCACCAGCAGGGGGCCAGTGGGCTCTGGAAACACCATATATTTT. Translated: CATSRGPVGSGNTIYF.

The chain employs TRBV5-1 and TRBJ2-7, with D perhaps TRBD1 (6 bases). V was pared by 4 bases and J by 7 bases, with 15 bases between. CDR1 and CDR2 (germline): SGHRS, YFSETQ. This CDR3 has 13 residues. The CDR3 region has the DNA TGCGCCAGCAGCGGAAACAGGGATCGGGAGCAGTACTTC. Protein: CASSGNRDREQYF.